This entry describes one TCR beta chain. Clones were sequenced by immunoSEQ multiplex PCR, and TCRdb holds only the in-frame ones, with some missing. Of 120,000 to 150,000 clones listed, under 90% are singletons. These data are taken from a study of blood T cell repertoires in COVID-19. CDR3 length: 13 amino acids. Trimming removed 4 bases from V and 4 bases from J; junction bases left unmatched: 1. Germline lookup yields CDR1 SNHLY and CDR2 FYNNEI. Participants came from around 25 US areas, aged roughly 18 to 89 years. Each participant's cohort was designated according to participant-reported clinical history.

The receptor's source is a young woman who had been exposed to COVID-19. Sequencing was carried out using PBMCs or T cells enriched from blood (not recorded which). The chain has TRBV2 and TRBJ2-5, with TRBD1 identical over 9 bases. The CDR3 region is CASSGDRVETQYF. The CDR3 nucleotides read TGTGCCAGCAGTGGGGACAGGGTAGAGACCCAGTACTTC.